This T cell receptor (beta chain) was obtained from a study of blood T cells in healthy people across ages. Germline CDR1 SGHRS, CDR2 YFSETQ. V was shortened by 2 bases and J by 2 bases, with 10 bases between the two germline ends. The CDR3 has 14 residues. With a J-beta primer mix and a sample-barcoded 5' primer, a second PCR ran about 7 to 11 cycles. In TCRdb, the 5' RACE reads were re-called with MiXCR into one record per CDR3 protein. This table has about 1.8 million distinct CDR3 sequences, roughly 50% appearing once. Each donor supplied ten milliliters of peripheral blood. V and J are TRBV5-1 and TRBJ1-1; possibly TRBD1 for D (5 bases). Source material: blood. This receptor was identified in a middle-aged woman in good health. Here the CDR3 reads CASSFGHLNTEAFF. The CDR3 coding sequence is TGCGCCAGCAGCTTCGGACACTTAAACACTGAAGCTTTCTTT.